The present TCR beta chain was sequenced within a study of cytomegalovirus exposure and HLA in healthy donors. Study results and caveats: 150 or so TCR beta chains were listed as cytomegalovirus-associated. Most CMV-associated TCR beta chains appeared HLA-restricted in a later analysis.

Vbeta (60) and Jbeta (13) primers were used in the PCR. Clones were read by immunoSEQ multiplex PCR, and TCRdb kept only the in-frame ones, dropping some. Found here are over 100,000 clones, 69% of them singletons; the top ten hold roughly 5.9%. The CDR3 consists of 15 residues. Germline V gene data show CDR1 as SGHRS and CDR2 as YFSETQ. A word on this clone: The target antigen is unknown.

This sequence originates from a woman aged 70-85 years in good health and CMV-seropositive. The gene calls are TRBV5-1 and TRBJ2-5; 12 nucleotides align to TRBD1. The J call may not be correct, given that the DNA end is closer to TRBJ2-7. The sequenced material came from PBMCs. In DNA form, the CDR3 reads TGCGCCAGCAGCATCTCCGGGACAGGGGGCCTCGAGCAGTACTTC. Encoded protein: CASSISGTGGLEQYF.